This TCR beta chain was obtained from a study of identical twins. Each CDR3 protein is one row after TCRdb ran MiXCR on the 5' RACE reads. The data hold more than 200,000 distinct CDR3 sequences, with roughly a tenth observed a single time. The source of this sequence is a young woman in good health. Sequencing was carried out using memory (CD45RO+) T cells sorted from blood.

This CDR3 is CASSLKLTEAFF. As DNA, the CDR3 is TGTGCCAGCAGCTTGAAATTGACGGAAGCTTTCTTT. J is TRBJ1-1 and V is TRBV7-3; D is uncertain. This CDR3 comprises 12 residues. Trimming pared 3 bases from V and 8 bases from J, leaving 10 bases between. The germline gives CDR1 SGHTA, CDR2 FQGTGA. Variable domain in full (rest from reference TRBV7-3 and TRBJ1-1): GAGVSQTPSNKVTEKGKYVELRCDPISGHTALYWYRQSLGQGPEFLIYFQGTGAADDSGLPNDRFFAVRPEGSVSTLKIQRTERGDSAVYLCASSLKLTEAFFGQGTRLTVV.